These 16 T cell receptor beta chains originate from one sample sequenced in a study of CD8 T cells in Susac syndrome. With random hexamers, reverse transcription was performed on roughly 0.45 to 1 ug of RNA. TCRdb fed the immunoSEQ multiplex PCR reads into MiXCR, producing one record per CDR3 protein. The sample consists of more than 65,000 distinct CDR3 sequences, roughly 94% of them appearing once. Sequencing input: CD8+ T cells from PBMCs. The origin of the receptors is a human donor with Susac syndrome.

The chain carries TRBV4-1 and TRBJ1-1; 9 bases agree with TRBD1. Germline V gene sequence: CDR1 MGHRA, CDR2 YSYEKL. The CDR3 extends over 14 amino acids. The trim removed 5 bases at V and 6 bases at J, leaving 7 bases unmatched. CDR3 amino acids: CASSSGTGPAEAFF. DNA for the CDR3: TGCGCCAGCAGCTCCGGGACAGGGCCTGCTGAAGCTTTCTTT.

The V gene is TRBV29-1, the J gene TRBJ1-2; no clear D gene. Looked up from germline, CDR1 is SQVTM and CDR2 is ANQGSEA. This CDR3 region has 12 residues. Trimming stripped 3 bases from V and 4 bases from J, with 9 bases between. The CDR3 loop is CSVDTERYGYTF. The CDR3 DNA is TGCAGCGTTGATACAGAGCGCTATGGCTACACCTTC. Full variable domain (rest looked up from reference TRBV29-1 and TRBJ1-2): SAVISQKPSRDICQRGTSLTIQCQVDSQVTMMFWYRQQPGQSLTLIATANQGSEATYESGFVIDKFPISRPNLTFSTLTVSNMSPEDSSIYLCSVDTERYGYTFGSGTRLTVV.

The gene calls are TRBV4-1 and TRBJ2-3; D call uncertain. The V end was cut by 2 bases, the J end by 1 base, with 10 bases between. Germline V lookup: CDR1 MGHRA, CDR2 YSYEKL. This CDR3 is 15 amino acids long. The CDR3 DNA sequence: TGCGCCAGCAGCCAATCCCCCAAGGGCACAGATACGCAGTATTTT. Translating gives CASSQSPKGTDTQYF.

The J gene is TRBJ1-1, the V gene TRBV30; no clear D gene. Germline CDR1 is GTSNPN and CDR2 is SVGIG (reference sequence). CDR3 length: 12 amino acids. Trimming removed 4 bases at V and 1 base at J, with 7 bases between. The CDR3 coding sequence is TGTGCCTGGACCAAGGGGAACACTGAAGCTTTCTTT. It codes for CAWTKGNTEAFF.

This chain uses TRBV9 with TRBJ2-5, with 12 positions matching TRBD2. J was trimmed by 7 bases and V by 3 bases; bases with no gene match: 10. The CDR3 is 16 residues long. Germline V gives CDR1 SGDLS, CDR2 YYNGEE. Here the CDR3 reads CASSGTSGTSFGTQYF. The CDR3 DNA follows: TGTGCCAGCAGCGGGACTAGCGGGACATCATTTGGGACCCAGTACTTC.

This clonotype has just one count. J is TRBJ1-5 and V is TRBV2; D is perhaps TRBD1 (6 bases). Germline V gene sequence: CDR1 SNHLY, CDR2 FYNNEI. The length of the CDR3 is 15 residues. Trimming shortened V by 7 bases and J by 3 bases, and 16 bases separated the two germline ends. CDR3 bases: TGTGCCAGCAACTACGGAGGGGGGAACAATCAGCCCCAGCATTTT. Translating it yields CASNYGGGNNQPQHF. Complete variable domain (other parts from reference TRBV2 and TRBJ1-5): EPEVTQTPSHQVTQMGQEVILRCVPISNHLYFYWYRQILGQKVEFLVSFYNNEISEKSEIFDDQFSVERPDGSNFTLKIRSTKLEDSAMYFCASNYGGGNNQPQHFGDGTRLSIL.

The chain recombines TRBV29-1 with TRBJ2-3; D not certain. Germline CDR1 and CDR2: SQVTM and ANQGSEA. Trimming shortened V by 3 bases and J by 0 bases, and 7 bases separated the two germline ends. This CDR3 spans 13 amino acids. Here the CDR3 DNA reads TGCAGCGTTGAGACCCTTAGCACAGATACGCAGTATTTT. Translated: CSVETLSTDTQYF.

V usage is TRBV30 and J usage is TRBJ1-1, with a possible D match to TRBD1 (5 bases). Germline V gives CDR1 GTSNPN, CDR2 SVGIG (reference sequence). Trimming took 7 bases from V and 2 from J, leaving 8 bases between them. This CDR3 contains 11 residues. CDR3 sequence reads: CASQANTEAFF. In nucleotides, the CDR3 is TGTGCCTCACAGGCCAACACTGAAGCTTTCTTT. Based on the CDR3 plus reference TRBV30 and TRBJ1-1, the full variable domain is SQTIHQWPATLVQPVGSPLSLECTVEGTSNPNLYWYRQAAGRGLQLLFYSVGIGQISSEVPQNLSASRPQDRQFILSSKKLLLSDSGFYLCASQANTEAFFGQGTRLTVV.

The V and J genes are TRBV5-6 and TRBJ2-1; maybe TRBD1 (5 bases). CDR3 length: 14 residues. Germline V gives CDR1 SGHDT, CDR2 YYEEEE. The ends were cut back, 0 bases at V and 5 bases at J, with 9 bases in the middle. CDR3 DNA: TGTGCCAGCAGCTTGGGACAGCCCGACAATGAGCAGTTCTTC. Its protein product is CASSLGQPDNEQFF. Variable domain in full (rest from reference TRBV5-6 and TRBJ2-1): DAGVTQSPTHLIKTRGQQVTLRCSPKSGHDTVSWYQQALGQGPQFIFQYYEEEERQRGNFPDRFSGHQFPNYSSELNVNALLLGDSALYLCASSLGQPDNEQFFGPGTRLTVL.

The chain combines TRBV27 with TRBJ2-5, with D unresolved. The CDR3 spans 13 residues. The V end lost 6 bases, the J end lost 5 bases, and 13 bases lay between the germline ends. The germline V gene encodes CDR1 MNHEY and CDR2 SMNVEV (reference sequence). In DNA form, the CDR3 reads TGTGCCAGCAGGATGGGCGTGGAGGAGACCCAGTACTTC. The encoded protein is CASRMGVEETQYF.

In this sample, this clonotype turned up a few times. The CDR3 sequence: CASTTDPAGRTQYF. DNA for the CDR3: TGTGCCAGCACCACGGACCCGGCGGGTCGGACCCAGTACTTC. The chain has TRBV12-3 or TRBV12-4 and TRBJ2-5; the D gene is possibly TRBD2 (5 bases). The CDR3 totals 14 residues. Trimming removed 7 bases from V and 7 bases from J, with 19 bases in between.

This chain links TRBV2 with TRBJ1-4; D unresolved. CDR3 length: 14 amino acids. Germline V lookup: CDR1 SNHLY, CDR2 FYNNEI. The V gene lost 3 bases and the J gene lost 0 bases, with 5 bases spanning the gap. The CDR3 sequence is CASSDSATNEKLFF. The DNA for the CDR3 is TGTGCCAGCAGTGATTCAGCAACTAATGAAAAACTGTTTTTT. Full variable domain (missing parts from reference TRBV2 and TRBJ1-4): EPEVTQTPSHQVTQMGQEVILRCVPISNHLYFYWYRQILGQKVEFLVSFYNNEISEKSEIFDDQFSVERPDGSNFTLKIRSTKLEDSAMYFCASSDSATNEKLFFGSGTQLSVL.

In its sample, this clonotype was seen once. V and J are TRBV29-1 and TRBJ1-2; no definite D call. This CDR3 spans 13 amino acids. V lost 0 bases, J lost 3 bases, and 8 bases lay in between. Germline CDR1 and CDR2: SQVTM and ANQGSEA. The CDR3 is CSVEDPTDYGYTF. Here the CDR3 DNA reads TGCAGCGTTGAAGATCCGACGGACTATGGCTACACCTTC.

This rearrangement joins TRBV13 to TRBJ2-5; D is ambiguous. The CDR3 runs to 12 residues. The germline gives CDR1 PRHDT, CDR2 FYEKMQ (reference sequence). Trimming shortened V by 5 bases and J by 5 bases, and 9 bases separated the two germline ends. The CDR3 here is CASSPGVETQYF. DNA for the CDR3: TGTGCCAGCAGCCCCGGCGTGGAGACCCAGTACTTC. The full variable domain, completed using reference TRBV13 and TRBJ2-5, is AAGVIQSPRHLIKEKRETATLKCYPIPRHDTVYWYQQGPGQDPQFLISFYEKMQSDKGSIPDRFSAQQFSDYHSELNMSSLELGDSALYFCASSPGVETQYFGPGTRLLVL.

This chain links TRBV19 with TRBJ2-7; D is unclear. Germline V gene sequence: CDR1 LNHDA, CDR2 SQIVND (reference sequence). Trimming took off 5 bases at V and 3 bases at J, with 14 bases between the two ends. The CDR3 loop spans 14 amino acids. CDR3 loop: CASSPGTNYYEQYF. CDR3 sequence (DNA): TGTGCCAGTAGTCCGGGCACTAACTACTACGAGCAGTACTTC.

This clonotype was seen just once. The rearrangement joins TRBV20-1 to TRBJ1-1; D is unresolved. The CDR3 covers 11 residues. Germline V gene sequence: CDR1 DFQATT, CDR2 SNEGSKA (reference sequence). V was clipped by 3 bases and J by 8 bases, with 10 bases between them. Here the CDR3 DNA reads TGCAGTGCTAGGGTTGATCTCGAAGCTTTCTTT. Translating gives CSARVDLEAFF.